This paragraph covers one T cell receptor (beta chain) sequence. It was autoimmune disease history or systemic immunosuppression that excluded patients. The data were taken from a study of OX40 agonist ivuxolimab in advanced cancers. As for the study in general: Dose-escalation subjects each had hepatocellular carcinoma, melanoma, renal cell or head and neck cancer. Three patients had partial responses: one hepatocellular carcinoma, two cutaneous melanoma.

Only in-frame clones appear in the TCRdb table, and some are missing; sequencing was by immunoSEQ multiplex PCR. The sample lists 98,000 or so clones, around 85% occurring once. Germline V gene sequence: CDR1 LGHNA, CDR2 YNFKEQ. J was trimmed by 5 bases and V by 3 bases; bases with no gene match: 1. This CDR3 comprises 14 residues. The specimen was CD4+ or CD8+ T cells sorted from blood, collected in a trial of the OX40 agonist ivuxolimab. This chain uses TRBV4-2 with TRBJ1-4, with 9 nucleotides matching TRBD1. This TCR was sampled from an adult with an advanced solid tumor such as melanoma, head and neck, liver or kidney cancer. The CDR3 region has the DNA TGTGCCAGCAGCCAGGGACAGGGCAATGAAAAACTGTTTTTT. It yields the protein CASSQGQGNEKLFF.